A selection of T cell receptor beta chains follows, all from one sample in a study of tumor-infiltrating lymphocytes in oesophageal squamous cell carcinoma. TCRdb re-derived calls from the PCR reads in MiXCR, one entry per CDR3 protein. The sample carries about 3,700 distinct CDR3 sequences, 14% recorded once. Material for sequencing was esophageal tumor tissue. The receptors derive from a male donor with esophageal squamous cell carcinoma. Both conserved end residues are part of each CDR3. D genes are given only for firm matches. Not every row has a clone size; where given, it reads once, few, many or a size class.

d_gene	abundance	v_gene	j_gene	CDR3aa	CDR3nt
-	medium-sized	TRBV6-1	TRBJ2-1	CASSELLGASYNEQFF	TGTGCCAGCAGTGAACTGCTGGGGGCCTCCTACAATGAGCAGTTCTTC
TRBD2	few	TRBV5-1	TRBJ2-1	CASSLAAGGTYNEQFF	TGCGCCAGCAGCTTGGCCGCGGGGGGAACCTACAATGAGCAGTTCTTC
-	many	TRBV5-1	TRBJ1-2	CASSLAVGYGYTF	TGCGCCAGCAGCTTGGCCGTTGGGTATGGCTACACCTTC
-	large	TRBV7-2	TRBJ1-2	CASSLGPGEGDYGYTF	TGTGCCAGCAGCTTAGGTCCAGGGGAGGGGGACTATGGCTACACCTTC
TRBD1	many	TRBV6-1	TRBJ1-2	CASRLPQGNGYTF	TGTGCCAGCAGATTACCACAGGGGAATGGCTACACCTTC
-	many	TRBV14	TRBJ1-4	CASSQTSGAGEKLFF	TGTGCCAGCAGCCAAACCTCAGGGGCGGGTGAAAAACTGTTTTTT
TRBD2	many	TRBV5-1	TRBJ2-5	CASSLEASGIQETQYF	TGCGCCAGCAGCTTGGAGGCTAGCGGGATTCAAGAGACCCAGTACTTC
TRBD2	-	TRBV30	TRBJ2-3	CAWNRGELGADTQYF	TGTGCCTGGAATCGGGGGGAGCTGGGGGCAGATACGCAGTATTTT
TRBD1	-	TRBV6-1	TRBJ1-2	CASSLGDREGGYTF	TGTGCCAGCAGTTTGGGGGACAGGGAAGGTGGCTACACCTTC
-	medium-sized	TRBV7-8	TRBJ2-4	CASSPTVPYNSPLHF	TGTGCCAGCAGCCCGACAGTGCCGTATAATTCACCCCTCCACTTC
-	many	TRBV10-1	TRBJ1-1	CASSESRRENTEAFF	TGCGCCAGCAGTGAGTCAAGGCGGGAAAACACTGAAGCTTTCTTT
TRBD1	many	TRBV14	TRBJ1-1	CASSQAGTGVAEAFF	TGTGCCAGCAGCCAAGCTGGGACAGGGGTCGCTGAAGCTTTCTTT
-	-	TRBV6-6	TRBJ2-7	CASSYLQGGSYNLPLHF	TGTGCCAGCAGTTATTTGCAGGGTGGCTCCTATAATTTACCCCTCCACTTC
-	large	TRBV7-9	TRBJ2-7	CASSHGTGAIPPLHF	TGTGCCAGCAGCCACGGGACGGGCGCTATTCCACCCCTCCACTTC
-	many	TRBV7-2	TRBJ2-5	CASSRHPGDEQYF	TGTGCCAGCAGCCGCCACCCGGGGGATGAGCAGTACTTC
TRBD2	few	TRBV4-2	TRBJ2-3	CASSVQVSGGPGTDTQYF	TGTGCCAGCAGCGTCCAGGTTAGCGGGGGGCCGGGCACAGATACGCAGTATTTT
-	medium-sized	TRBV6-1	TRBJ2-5	CASSASQASETQYF	TGTGCCAGCAGTGCCTCCCAGGCCAGCGAGACCCAGTACTTC
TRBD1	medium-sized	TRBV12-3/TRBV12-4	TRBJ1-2	CASTPTGDLRGYTF	TGTGCCAGCACTCCCACAGGGGATCTGAGGGGCTACACCTTC
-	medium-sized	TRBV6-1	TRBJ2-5	CASSWGAHSSPLHF	TGTGCCAGCAGTTGGGGAGCTCATAGTTCACCCCTCCACTTC
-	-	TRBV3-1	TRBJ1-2	CASSQESLGTYGYTF	TGTGCCAGCAGCCAAGAATCACTCGGGACCTATGGCTACACCTTC
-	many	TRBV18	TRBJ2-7	CASSPRTGRAYEQYF	TGTGCCAGCTCACCACGGACAGGGAGGGCCTACGAGCAGTACTTC
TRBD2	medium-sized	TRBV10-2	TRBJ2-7	CASRNPGLPYEQYF	TGCGCCAGCAGAAACCCGGGACTACCGTACGAGCAGTACTTC
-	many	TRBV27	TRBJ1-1	CASSLGGAGVNTEAFF	TGTGCCAGCAGTTTAGGGGGGGCGGGAGTGAACACTGAAGCTTTCTTT
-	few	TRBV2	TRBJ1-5	CASSAGVQNQPQHF	TGTGCCAGCAGTGCGGGGGTGCAAAATCAGCCCCAGCATTTT
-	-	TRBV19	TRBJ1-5	CASSIPPLLVNNQPQHF	TGTGCCAGTAGTATTCCCCCCCTCTTGGTGAACAATCAGCCCCAGCATTTT
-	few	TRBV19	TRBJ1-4	CASRWPGHGEKLFF	TGTGCCAGTAGATGGCCGGGACATGGTGAAAAACTGTTTTTT
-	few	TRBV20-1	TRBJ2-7	CSAREPGGARTYEQYF	TGCAGTGCTAGAGAACCTGGCGGGGCCAGAACCTACGAGCAGTACTTC
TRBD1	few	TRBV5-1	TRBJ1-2	CASSPPQGASGYTF	TGCGCCAGCAGCCCCCCCCAGGGGGCGAGTGGCTACACCTTC
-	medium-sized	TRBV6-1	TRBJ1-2	CASSPPTGGEGYTF	TGTGCCAGCAGTCCACCGACAGGAGGGGAAGGCTACACCTTC
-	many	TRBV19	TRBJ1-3	CASSEVGPHSGNTIYF	TGTGCCAGTAGTGAGGTTGGACCCCACTCTGGAAACACCATATATTTT
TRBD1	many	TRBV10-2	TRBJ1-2	CASRGQGGLYYGYTF	TGCGCCAGCAGGGGACAGGGAGGGCTTTACTATGGCTACACCTTC
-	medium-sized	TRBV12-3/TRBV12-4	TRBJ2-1	CASSASTLSSYNEQFF	TGTGCCAGCAGTGCCTCGACCTTGAGCTCCTACAATGAGCAGTTCTTC
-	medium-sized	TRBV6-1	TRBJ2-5	CASSELGGTFKETQYF	TGTGCCAGCAGTGAGTTGGGGGGGACATTTAAAGAGACCCAGTACTTC
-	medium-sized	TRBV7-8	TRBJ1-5	CASSLKLDKGQPQHF	TGTGCCAGCAGCTTAAAGTTGGACAAAGGCCAGCCCCAGCATTTT
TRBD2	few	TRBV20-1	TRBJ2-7	CSASVTRGGPFEQYF	TGCAGTGCTAGTGTCACTCGCGGGGGTCCCTTCGAGCAGTACTTC
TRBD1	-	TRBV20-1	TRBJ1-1	CSARGDRRNTEAFF	TGCAGTGCTAGGGGGGACAGGAGAAACACTGAAGCTTTCTTT
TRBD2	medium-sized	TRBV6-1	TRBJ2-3	CASSERDGGFTDTQYF	TGTGCCAGCAGTGAACGTGACGGGGGGTTCACAGATACGCAGTATTTT
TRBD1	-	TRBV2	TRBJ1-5	CASSRDRGREQPQHF	TGTGCCAGCAGTCGGGACAGGGGGCGGGAACAGCCCCAGCATTTT
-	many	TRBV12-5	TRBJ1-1	CASGLTGNTEAFF	TGTGCTAGTGGTTTGACAGGGAACACTGAAGCTTTCTTT
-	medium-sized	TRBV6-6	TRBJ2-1	CASSYSSGRFYNEQFF	TGTGCCAGCAGTTACTCTTCGGGACGGTTCTACAATGAGCAGTTCTTC
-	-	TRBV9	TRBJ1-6	CASSEGIRGSPLHF	TGTGCCAGCAGCGAGGGCATAAGAGGATCACCCCTCCACTTT
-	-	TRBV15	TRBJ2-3	CATSRDVGPGDTDTQYF	TGTGCCACCAGCAGAGACGTCGGTCCGGGGGACACAGATACGCAGTATTTT
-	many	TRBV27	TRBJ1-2	CASSTRANYGYTF	TGTGCCAGCAGTACCAGAGCCAACTATGGCTACACCTTC
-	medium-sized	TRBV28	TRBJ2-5	CASSFLRVQETQYF	TGTGCCAGCAGTTTTCTCAGGGTTCAAGAGACCCAGTACTTC
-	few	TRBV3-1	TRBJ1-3	CASSQRTEGNTIYF	TGTGCCAGCAGCCAACGGACAGAGGGAAACACCATATATTTT
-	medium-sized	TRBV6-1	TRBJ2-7	CASSLAGHGDEQYF	TGTGCCAGCAGTTTAGCAGGGCATGGGGACGAGCAGTACTTC